The present TCR beta chain was sequenced within a study of regulatory T cells in long-lasting Graves disease. Overall study: Persistent cases were those of Graves' disease that involved over 5 years of antithyroid drugs with positive TSH receptor antibodies. Findings and limits, study-wide: Persistent Graves' disease cases displayed lower TCR diversity than newly diagnosed ones. Shared public clonotypes totalled a few thousand in persistent patients, compared with approximately 970 in new patients.

Comments on this clonotype: Antigen: not known. It is likely a read error, because the conserved phenylalanine at the end of the CDR3 is missing.

Trimming removed 4 bases from V and 0 bases from J, with 10 bases in between. The CDR3 has 16 residues. Germline-derived CDR1 and CDR2 are SNHLY and FYNNEI. Construction of the TCR beta libraries employed iRepertoire HTBI primers in conjunction with Arm-PCR of CDR3 regions. How the authors handled the data: Among the samples, 60 to 65 TRBV and approximately 13 TRBJ segments were identified. TCRdb recomputed calls from the multiplex PCR reads with MiXCR, one row per CDR3 protein. The V and J calls were determined by TCRdb, not by the authors. There are a few hundred thousand distinct CDR3 sequences in the sample; roughly a quarter occur only once, and roughly a quarter lies in the top ten. Time point noted: persistent/refractory GD, antithyroid drugs over 5 years with positive TRAb. Making the TCR library involved RNA that had been extracted from PBMCs.

The TCR comes from a female donor with Graves disease. V and J are TRBV2 and TRBJ1-6, with D perhaps matching TRBD1 (5 bases). The sequences come from peripheral blood mononuclear cells (PBMCs), collected when the disease was refractory, from a patient treated with antithyroid drugs. This CDR3 is CASSVRGSSYNSPLHL. The CDR3 coding sequence is TGTGCCAGCAGTGTTCGGGGGAGCTCCTATAATTCACCCCTCCACCTT.